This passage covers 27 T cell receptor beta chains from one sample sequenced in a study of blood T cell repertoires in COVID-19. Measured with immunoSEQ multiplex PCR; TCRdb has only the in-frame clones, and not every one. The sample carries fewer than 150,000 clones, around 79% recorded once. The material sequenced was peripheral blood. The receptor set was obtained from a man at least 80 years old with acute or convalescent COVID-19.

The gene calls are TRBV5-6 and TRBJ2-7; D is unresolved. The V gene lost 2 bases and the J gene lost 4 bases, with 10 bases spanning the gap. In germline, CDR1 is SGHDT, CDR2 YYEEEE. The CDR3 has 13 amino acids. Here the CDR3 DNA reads TGTGCCAGCAGCTTTTACAATTTATACGAGCAGTACTTC. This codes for CASSFYNLYEQYF.

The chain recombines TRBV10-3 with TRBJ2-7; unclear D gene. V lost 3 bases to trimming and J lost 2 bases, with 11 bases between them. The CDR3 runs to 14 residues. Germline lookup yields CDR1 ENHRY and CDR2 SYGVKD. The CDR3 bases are TGTGCCATCAGTGACCCGCGCCGAACCTACGAGCAGTACTTC. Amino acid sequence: CAISDPRRTYEQYF.

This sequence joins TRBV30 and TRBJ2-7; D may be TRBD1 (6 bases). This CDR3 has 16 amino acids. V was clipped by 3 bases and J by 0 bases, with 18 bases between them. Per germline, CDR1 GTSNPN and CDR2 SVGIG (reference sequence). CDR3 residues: CAWSPPRGGLSYEQYF. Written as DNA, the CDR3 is TGTGCCTGGAGCCCACCCAGGGGCGGACTCTCCTACGAGCAGTACTTC.

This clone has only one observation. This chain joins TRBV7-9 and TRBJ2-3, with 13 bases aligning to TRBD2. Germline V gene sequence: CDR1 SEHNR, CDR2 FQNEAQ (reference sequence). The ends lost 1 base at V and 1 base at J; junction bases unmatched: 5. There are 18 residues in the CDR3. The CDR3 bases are TGTGCCAGCAGCTTAGAAAGGACTAGCGGGGGCCGCACAGATACGCAGTATTTT. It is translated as CASSLERTSGGRTDTQYF.

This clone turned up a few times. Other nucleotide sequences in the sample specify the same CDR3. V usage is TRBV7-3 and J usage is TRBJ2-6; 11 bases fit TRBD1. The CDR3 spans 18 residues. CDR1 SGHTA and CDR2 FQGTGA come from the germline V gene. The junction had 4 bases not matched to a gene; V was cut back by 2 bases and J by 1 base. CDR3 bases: TGTGCCAGCAGCTTACGGGACAGGGGGGAATCTGGGGCCAACGTCCTGACTTTC. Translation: CASSLRDRGESGANVLTF. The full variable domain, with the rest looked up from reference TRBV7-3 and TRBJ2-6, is GAGVSQTPSNKVTEKGKYVELRCDPISGHTALYWYRQSLGQGPEFLIYFQGTGAADDSGLPNDRFFAVRPEGSVSTLKIQRTERGDSAVYLCASSLRDRGESGANVLTFGAGSRLTVL.

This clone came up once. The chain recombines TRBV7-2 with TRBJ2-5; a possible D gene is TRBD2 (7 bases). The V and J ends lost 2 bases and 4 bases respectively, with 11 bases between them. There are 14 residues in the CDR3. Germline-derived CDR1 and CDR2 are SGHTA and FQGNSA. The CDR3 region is CASSLRGGGETQYF. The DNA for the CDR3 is TGTGCCAGCAGCTTAAGGGGGGGCGGAGAGACCCAGTACTTC.

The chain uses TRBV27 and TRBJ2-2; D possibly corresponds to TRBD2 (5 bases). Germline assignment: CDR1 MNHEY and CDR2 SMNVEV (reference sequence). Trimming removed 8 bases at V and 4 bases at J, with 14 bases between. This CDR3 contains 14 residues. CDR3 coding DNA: TGTGCCAGCGGAATTGCGGCGGGCACCGGGGAGCTGTTTTTT. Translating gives CASGIAAGTGELFF.

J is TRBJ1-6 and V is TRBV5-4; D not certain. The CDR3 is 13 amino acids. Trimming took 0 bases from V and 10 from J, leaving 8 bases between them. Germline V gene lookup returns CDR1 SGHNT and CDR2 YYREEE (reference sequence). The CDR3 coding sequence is TGTGCCAGCAGCTTGGGACACTTGTCACCCCTCCACTTT. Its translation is CASSLGHLSPLHF. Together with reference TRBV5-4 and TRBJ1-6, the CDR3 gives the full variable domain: ETGVTQSPTHLIKTRGQQVTLRCSSQSGHNTVSWYQQALGQGPQFIFQYYREEENGRGNFPPRFSGLQFPNYSSELNVNALELDDSALYLCASSLGHLSPLHFGNGTRLTVT.

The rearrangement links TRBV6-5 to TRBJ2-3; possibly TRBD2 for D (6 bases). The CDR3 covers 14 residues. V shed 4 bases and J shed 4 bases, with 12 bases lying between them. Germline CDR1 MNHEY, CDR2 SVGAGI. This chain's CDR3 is CASSSLTRSDTQYF. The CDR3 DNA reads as TGTGCCAGCAGTTCATTGACTAGATCAGATACGCAGTATTTT.

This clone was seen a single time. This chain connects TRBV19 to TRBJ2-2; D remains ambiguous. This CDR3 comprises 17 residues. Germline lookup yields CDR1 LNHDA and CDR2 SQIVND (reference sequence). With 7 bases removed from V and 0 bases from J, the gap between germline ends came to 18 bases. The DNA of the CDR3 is TGTGCCAGTAACCTCTTTGCACAAGTACCGAACACCGGGGAGCTGTTTTTT. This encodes CASNLFAQVPNTGELFF.

The CDR3 is CASSPDGQGGLGKLFF. Here the CDR3 DNA reads TGCGCCAGCAGCCCCGACGGACAGGGGGGTCTGGGAAAACTGTTTTTT. This chain joins TRBV5-1 and TRBJ1-4; 10 bases fit TRBD1. The trim removed 4 bases at V and 10 bases at J, leaving 13 bases unmatched. Germline loops: CDR1 SGHRS, CDR2 YFSETQ. The CDR3 has 16 residues.

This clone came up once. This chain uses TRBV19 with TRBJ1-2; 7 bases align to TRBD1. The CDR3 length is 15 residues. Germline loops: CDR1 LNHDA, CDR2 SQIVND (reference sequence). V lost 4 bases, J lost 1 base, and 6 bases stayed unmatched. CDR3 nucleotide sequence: TGTGCCAGTAGTACCGGGACAGCCCTTAACTATGGCTACACCTTC. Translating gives CASSTGTALNYGYTF.

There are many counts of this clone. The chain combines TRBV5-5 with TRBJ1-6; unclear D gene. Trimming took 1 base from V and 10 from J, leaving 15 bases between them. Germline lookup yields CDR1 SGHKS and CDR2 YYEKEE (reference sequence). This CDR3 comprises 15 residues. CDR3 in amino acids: CASSLYGGVGSPLHF. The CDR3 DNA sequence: TGTGCCAGCAGCTTGTACGGCGGGGTAGGGTCACCCCTCCACTTT.

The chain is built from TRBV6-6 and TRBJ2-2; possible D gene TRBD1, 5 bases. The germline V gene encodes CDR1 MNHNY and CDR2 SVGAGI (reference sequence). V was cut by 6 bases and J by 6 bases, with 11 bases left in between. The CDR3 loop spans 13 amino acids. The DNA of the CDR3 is TGTGCCAGCAGACGCGACAGTCCCGGGGAGCTGTTTTTT. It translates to CASRRDSPGELFF.

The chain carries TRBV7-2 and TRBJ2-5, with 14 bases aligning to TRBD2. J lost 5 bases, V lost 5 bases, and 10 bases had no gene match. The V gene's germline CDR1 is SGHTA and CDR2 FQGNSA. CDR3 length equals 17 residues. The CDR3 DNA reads TGTGCCAGCAGCCCGGGGACTAGCGGGGGCTCTAGGGAGACCCAGTACTTC. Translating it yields CASSPGTSGGSRETQYF.

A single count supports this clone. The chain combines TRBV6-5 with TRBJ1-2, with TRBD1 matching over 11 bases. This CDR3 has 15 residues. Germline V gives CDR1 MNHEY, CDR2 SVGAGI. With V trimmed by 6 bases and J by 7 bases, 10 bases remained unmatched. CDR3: CASRAGTGGWGGYTF. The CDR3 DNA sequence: TGTGCCAGCAGAGCCGGGACAGGGGGATGGGGTGGCTACACCTTC.

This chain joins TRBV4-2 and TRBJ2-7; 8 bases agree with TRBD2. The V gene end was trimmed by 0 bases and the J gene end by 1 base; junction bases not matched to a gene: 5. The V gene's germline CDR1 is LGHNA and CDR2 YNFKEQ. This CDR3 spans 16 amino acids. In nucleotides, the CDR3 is TGTGCCAGCAGCCAAGAAACGGGGGGGCCTTCCTACGAGCAGTACTTC. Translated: CASSQETGGPSYEQYF.

The CDR3 region is CASSLEASGGATDTQYF. The CDR3 DNA reads TGTGCCAGCAGCTTGGAGGCTAGCGGGGGGGCCACAGATACGCAGTATTTT. The V call is TRBV5-4, the J call TRBJ2-3; 12 bases are shared with TRBD2. The CDR3 has 17 residues. Trimming removed 0 bases from V and 2 bases from J; junction bases left unmatched: 4. The germline V gene encodes CDR1 SGHNT and CDR2 YYREEE (reference sequence).

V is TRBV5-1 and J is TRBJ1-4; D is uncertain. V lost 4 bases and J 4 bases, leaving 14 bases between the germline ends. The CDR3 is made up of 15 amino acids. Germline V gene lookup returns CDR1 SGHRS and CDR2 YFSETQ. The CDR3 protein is CASSPTVGSNEKLFF. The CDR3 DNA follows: TGCGCCAGCAGCCCTACGGTTGGGAGTAATGAAAAACTGTTTTTT.

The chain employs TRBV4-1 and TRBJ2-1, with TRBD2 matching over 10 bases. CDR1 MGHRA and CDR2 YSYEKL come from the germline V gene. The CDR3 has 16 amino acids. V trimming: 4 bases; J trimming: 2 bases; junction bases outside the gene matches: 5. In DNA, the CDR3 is TGCGCCAGCAGCCTTGAGCGGGGGGGCACCTACAATGAGCAGTTCTTC. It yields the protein CASSLERGGTYNEQFF.

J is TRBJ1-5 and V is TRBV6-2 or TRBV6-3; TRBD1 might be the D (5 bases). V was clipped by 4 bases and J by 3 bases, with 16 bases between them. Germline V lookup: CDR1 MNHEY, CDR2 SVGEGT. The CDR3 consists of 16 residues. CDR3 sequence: CASSFAGLNFNQPQHF. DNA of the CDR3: TGTGCCAGCAGTTTCGCAGGGCTGAATTTCAATCAGCCCCAGCATTTT.

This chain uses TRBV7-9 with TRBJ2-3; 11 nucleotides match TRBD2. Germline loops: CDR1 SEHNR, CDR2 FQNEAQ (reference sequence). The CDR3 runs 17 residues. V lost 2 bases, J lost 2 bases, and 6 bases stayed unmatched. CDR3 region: CASSLTGLAAVTDTQYF. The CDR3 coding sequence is TGTGCCAGCAGCTTAACGGGACTAGCGGCAGTCACAGATACGCAGTATTTT.

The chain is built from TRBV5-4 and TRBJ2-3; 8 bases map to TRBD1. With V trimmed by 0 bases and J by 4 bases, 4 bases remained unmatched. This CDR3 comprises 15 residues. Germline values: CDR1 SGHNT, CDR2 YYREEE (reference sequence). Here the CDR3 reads CASSLAGQGADTQYF. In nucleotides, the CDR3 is TGTGCCAGCAGCTTGGCCGGACAGGGTGCAGATACGCAGTATTTT.

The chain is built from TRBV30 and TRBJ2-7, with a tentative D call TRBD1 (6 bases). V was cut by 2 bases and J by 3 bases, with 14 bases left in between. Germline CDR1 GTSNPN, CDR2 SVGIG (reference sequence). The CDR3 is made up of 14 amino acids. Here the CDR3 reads CAWSMGQGSYEQYF. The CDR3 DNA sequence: TGTGCCTGGAGTATGGGACAAGGGAGCTACGAGCAGTACTTC.

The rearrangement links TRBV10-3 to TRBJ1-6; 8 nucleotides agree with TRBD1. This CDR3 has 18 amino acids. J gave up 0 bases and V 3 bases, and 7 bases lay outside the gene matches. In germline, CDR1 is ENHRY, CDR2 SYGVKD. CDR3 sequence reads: CAISENRGASSYNSPLHF. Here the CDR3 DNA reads TGTGCCATCAGTGAAAACAGGGGGGCGAGCTCCTATAATTCACCCCTCCACTTT.

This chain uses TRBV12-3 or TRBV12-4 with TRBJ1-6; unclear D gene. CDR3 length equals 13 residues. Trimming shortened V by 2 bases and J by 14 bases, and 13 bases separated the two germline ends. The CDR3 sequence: CASSLFKTDSLHF. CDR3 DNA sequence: TGTGCCAGCAGTTTATTCAAAACTGATTCCCTCCACTTT.

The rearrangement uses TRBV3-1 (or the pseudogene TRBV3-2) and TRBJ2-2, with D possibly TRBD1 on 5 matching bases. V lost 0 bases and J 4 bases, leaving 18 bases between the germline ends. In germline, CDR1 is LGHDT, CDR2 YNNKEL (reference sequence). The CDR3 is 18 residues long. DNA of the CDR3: TGTGCCAGCAGCCAAGATAGAAGGGGCAAGGTCAGCACCGGGGAGCTGTTTTTT. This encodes CASSQDRRGKVSTGELFF.